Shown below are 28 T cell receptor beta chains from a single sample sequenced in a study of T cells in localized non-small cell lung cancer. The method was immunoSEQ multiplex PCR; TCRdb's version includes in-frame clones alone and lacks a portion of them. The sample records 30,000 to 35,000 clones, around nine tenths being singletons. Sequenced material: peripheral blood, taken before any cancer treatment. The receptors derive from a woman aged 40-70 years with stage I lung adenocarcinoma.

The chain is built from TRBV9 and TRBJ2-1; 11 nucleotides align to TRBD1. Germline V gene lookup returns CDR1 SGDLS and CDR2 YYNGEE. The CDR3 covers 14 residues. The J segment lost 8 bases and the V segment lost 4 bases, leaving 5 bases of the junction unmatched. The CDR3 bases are TGTGCCAGCAGCTCCAGGACAGGGGGCGATGAGCAGTTCTTC. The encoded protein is CASSSRTGGDEQFF.

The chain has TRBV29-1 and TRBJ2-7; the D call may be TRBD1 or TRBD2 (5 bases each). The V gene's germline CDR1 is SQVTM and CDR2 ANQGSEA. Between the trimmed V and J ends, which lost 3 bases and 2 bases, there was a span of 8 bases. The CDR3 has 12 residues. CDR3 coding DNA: TGCAGCGTTGAGGGGACCCCCTACGAGCAGTACTTC. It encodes CSVEGTPYEQYF.

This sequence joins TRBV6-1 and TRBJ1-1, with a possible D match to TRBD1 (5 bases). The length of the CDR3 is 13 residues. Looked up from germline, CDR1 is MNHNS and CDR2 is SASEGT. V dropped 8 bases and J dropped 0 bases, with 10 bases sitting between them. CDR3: CASPGRLNTEAFF. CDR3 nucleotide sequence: TGTGCCAGCCCAGGGCGTCTGAACACTGAAGCTTTCTTT.

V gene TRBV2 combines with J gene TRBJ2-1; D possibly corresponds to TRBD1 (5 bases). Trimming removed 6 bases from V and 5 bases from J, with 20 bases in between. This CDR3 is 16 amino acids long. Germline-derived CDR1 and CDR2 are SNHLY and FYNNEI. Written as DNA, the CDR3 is TGTGCCAGCAGGGCAGGGTGGGGCCCGCCGCACAATGAGCAGTTCTTC. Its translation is CASRAGWGPPHNEQFF.

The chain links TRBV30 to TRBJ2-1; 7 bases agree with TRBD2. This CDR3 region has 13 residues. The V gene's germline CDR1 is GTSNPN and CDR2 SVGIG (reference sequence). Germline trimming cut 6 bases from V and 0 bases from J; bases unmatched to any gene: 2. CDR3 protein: CACPGGSYNEQFF. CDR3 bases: TGTGCCTGTCCGGGGGGCTCCTACAATGAGCAGTTCTTC.

CDR3 loop: CASSSLPGPQDEKLFF. The CDR3 bases are TGTGCCAGCTCATCCCTACCGGGACCCCAGGATGAAAAACTGTTTTTT. The V and J genes are TRBV18 and TRBJ1-4, with D possibly TRBD1 on 5 matching bases. The CDR3 has 16 residues. Looked up from germline, CDR1 is KGHSH and CDR2 is LQKENI. Trimming left V 5 bases short and J 6 bases short, with 19 bases between.

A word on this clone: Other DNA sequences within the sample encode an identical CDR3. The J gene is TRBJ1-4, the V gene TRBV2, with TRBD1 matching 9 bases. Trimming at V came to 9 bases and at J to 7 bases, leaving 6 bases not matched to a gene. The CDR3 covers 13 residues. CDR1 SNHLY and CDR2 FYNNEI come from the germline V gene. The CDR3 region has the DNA TGTGCCAGTCAGGACAGGGGAGGTGAAAAACTGTTTTTT. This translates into CASQDRGGEKLFF.

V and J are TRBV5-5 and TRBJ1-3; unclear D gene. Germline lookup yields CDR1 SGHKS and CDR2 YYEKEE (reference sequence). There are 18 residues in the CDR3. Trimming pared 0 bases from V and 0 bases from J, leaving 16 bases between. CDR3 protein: CASSLGAGDYLSGNTIYF. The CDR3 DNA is TGTGCCAGCAGCTTGGGGGCAGGAGATTATCTCTCTGGAAACACCATATATTTT.

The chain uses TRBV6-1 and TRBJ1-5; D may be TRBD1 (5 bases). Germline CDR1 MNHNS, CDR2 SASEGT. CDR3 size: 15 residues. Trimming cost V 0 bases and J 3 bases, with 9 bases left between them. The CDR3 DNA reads TGTGCCAGCAGTGAAGCAGGGGTATACAATCAGCCCCAGCATTTT. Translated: CASSEAGVYNQPQHF.

CDR3 region: CASSLARGQPQHF. In nucleotides, the CDR3 is TGTGCCAGCAGCTTAGCGAGGGGCCAGCCCCAGCATTTT. The V gene is TRBV7-7, the J gene TRBJ1-5, with D perhaps TRBD1 (5 bases). Per the germline V gene, CDR1 is SSHAT and CDR2 is FNYEAQ (reference sequence). Trimming cost V 0 bases and J 7 bases, with 7 bases left between them. There are 13 residues in the CDR3.

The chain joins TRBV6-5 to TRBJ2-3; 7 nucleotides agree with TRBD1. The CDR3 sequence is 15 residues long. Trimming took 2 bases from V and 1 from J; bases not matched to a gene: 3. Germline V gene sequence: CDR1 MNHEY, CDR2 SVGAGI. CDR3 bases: TGTGCCAGCAGTTACACAGGGGTGGGCACAGATACGCAGTATTTT. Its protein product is CASSYTGVGTDTQYF.

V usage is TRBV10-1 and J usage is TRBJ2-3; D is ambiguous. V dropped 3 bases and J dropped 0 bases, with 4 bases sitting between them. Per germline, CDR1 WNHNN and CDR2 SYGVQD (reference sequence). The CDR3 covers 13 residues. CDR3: CASSDPSTDTQYF. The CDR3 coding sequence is TGCGCCAGCAGTGACCCTAGCACAGATACGCAGTATTTT.

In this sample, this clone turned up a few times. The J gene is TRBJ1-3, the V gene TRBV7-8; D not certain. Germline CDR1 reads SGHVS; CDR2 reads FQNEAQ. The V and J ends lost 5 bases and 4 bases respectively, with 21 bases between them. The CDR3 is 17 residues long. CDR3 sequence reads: CASSPLPKAAGGNTIYF. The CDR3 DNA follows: TGTGCCAGCAGCCCCCTCCCTAAGGCCGCGGGGGGAAACACCATATATTTT.

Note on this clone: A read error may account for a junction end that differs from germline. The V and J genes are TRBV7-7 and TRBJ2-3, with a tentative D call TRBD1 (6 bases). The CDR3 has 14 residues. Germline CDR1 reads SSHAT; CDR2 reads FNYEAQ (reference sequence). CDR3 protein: CASSFRGTTDTQYF. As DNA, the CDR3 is TGTGCTAGCAGTTTCAGGGGAACCACAGATACGCAGTATTTT.

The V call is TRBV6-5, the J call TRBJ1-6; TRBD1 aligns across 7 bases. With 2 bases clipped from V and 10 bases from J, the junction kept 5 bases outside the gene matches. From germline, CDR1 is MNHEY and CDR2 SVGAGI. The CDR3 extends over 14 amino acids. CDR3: CASSYGTVPSPLHF. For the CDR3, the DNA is TGTGCCAGCAGTTACGGGACAGTTCCCTCACCCCTCCACTTT.

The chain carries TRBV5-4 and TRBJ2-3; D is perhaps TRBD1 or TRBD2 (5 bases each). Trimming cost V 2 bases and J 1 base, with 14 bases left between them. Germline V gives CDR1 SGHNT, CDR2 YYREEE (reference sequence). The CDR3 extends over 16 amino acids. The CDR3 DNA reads TGTGCCAGCAGCTTCCCCTACGGGACCGGCACAGATACGCAGTATTTT. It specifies CASSFPYGTGTDTQYF.

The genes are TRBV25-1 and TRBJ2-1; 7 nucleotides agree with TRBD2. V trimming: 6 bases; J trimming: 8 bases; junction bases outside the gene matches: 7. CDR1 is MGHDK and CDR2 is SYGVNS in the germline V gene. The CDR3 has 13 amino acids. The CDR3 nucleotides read TGTGCCAGCAGAAGAGGCGGGGGTGATGAGCAGTTCTTC. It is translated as CASRRGGGDEQFF.

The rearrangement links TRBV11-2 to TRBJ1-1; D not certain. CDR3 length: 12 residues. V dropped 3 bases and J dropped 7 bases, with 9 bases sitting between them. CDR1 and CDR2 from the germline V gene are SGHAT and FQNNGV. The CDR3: CASSFTGSEAFF. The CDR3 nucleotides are TGTGCCAGCAGCTTTACCGGGAGTGAAGCTTTCTTT. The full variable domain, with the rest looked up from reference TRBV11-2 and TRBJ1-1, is EAGVAQSPRYKIIEKRQSVAFWCNPISGHATLYWYQQILGQGPKLLIQFQNNGVVDDSQLPKDRFSAERLKGVDSTLKIQPAKLEDSAVYLCASSFTGSEAFFGQGTRLTVV.

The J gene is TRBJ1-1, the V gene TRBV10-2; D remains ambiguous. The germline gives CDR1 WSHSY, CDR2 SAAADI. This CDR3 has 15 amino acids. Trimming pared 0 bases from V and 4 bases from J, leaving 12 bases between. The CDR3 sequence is CASSESLGRSTEAFF. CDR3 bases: TGCGCCAGCAGTGAGTCTTTGGGTAGGAGCACTGAAGCTTTCTTT.

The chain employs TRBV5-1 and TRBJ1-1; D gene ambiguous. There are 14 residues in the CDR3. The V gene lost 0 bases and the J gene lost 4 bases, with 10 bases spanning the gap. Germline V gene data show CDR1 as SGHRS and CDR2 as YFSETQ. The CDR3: CASSLVGGATEAFF. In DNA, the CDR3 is TGCGCCAGCAGCTTGGTCGGAGGAGCCACTGAAGCTTTCTTT.

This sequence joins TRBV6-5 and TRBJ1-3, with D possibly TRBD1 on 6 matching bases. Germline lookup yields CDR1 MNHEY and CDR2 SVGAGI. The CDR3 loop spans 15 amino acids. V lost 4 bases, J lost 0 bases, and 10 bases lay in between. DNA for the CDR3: TGTGCCAGCAGTTGGGACACCTCCTCTGGAAACACCATATATTTT. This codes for CASSWDTSSGNTIYF.

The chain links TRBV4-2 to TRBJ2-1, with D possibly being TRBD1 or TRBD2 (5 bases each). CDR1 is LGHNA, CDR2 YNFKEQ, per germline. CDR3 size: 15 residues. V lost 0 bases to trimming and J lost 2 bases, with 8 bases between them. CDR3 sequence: CASSQDPGPYNEQFF. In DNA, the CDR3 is TGTGCCAGCAGCCAAGACCCGGGACCCTACAATGAGCAGTTCTTC.

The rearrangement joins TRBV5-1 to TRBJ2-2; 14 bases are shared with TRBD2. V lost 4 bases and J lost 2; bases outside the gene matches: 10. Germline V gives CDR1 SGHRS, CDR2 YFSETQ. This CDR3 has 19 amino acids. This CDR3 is CASSRPGLAGASNTGELFF. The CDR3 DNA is TGCGCCAGCAGCCGACCGGGACTAGCGGGGGCCTCCAACACCGGGGAGCTGTTTTTT.

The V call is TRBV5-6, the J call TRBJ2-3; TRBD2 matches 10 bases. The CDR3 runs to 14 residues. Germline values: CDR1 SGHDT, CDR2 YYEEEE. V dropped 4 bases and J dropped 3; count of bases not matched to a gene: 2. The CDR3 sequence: CASSQGLATDTQYF. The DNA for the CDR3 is TGTGCCAGCAGCCAGGGACTAGCGACAGATACGCAGTATTTT.

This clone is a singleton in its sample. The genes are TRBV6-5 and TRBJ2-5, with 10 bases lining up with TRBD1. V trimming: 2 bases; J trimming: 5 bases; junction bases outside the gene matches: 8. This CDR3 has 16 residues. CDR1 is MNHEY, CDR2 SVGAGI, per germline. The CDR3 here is CASSYLGTGDGETQYF. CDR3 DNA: TGTGCCAGCAGTTACCTTGGGACAGGGGATGGTGAGACCCAGTACTTC.

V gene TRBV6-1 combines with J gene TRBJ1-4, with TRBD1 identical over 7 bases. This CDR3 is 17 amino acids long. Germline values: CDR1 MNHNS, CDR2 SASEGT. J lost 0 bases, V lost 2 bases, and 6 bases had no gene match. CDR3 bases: TGTGCCAGCAGTGAACAGGGACAGACTGCAACTAATGAAAAACTGTTTTTT. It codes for CASSEQGQTATNEKLFF.

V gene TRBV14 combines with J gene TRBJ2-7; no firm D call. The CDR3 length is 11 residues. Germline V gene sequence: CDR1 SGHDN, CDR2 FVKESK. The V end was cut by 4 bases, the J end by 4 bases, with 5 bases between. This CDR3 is CASSLGYEQYF. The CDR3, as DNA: TGTGCCAGCAGCCTTGGTTACGAGCAGTACTTC. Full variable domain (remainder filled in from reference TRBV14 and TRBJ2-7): EAGVTQFPSHSVIEKGQTVTLRCDPISGHDNLYWYRRVMGKEIKFLLHFVKESKQDESGMPNNRFLAERTGGTYSTLKVQPAELEDSGVYFCASSLGYEQYFGPGTRLTVT.

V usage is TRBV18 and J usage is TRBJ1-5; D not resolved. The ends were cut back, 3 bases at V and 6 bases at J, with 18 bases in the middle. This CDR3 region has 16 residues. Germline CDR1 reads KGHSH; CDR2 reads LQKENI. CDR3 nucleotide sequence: TGTGCCAGCTCACCTAGGACGGAGACGGGGAGTCAGCCCCAGCATTTT. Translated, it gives CASSPRTETGSQPQHF. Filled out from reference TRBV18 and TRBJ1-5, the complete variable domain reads NAGVMQNPRHLVRRRGQEARLRCSPMKGHSHVYWYRQLPEEGLKFMVYLQKENIIDESGMPKERFSAEFPKEGPSILRIQQVVRGDSAAYFCASSPRTETGSQPQHFGDGTRLSIL.